A single sample is the source of the 16 T cell receptor beta chains below, sequenced in a study of T-cell reconstitution after alpha-beta-depleted transplantation in children. Unique molecular identifiers were incorporated when the TCRbeta library was constructed. One entry per CDR3 protein results from TCRdb running MiXCR on the PCR reads. In the table there are around 200,000 distinct CDR3 sequences, about a tenth of which are singletons. The input for sequencing was PBMCs from the stem cell graft donor, taken from the stem cell graft. The receptor source for this set is a human donor who donated a stem cell graft to a child with acute lymphoblastic leukemia.

V usage is TRBV3-1 and J usage is TRBJ2-7, with D possibly being TRBD1 (5 bases). V shed 0 bases and J shed 2 bases, with 11 bases lying between them. Per germline, CDR1 LGHDT and CDR2 YNNKEL (reference sequence). The CDR3 consists of 15 residues. Here the CDR3 reads CASSQDQGRAYEQYF. Here the CDR3 DNA reads TGTGCCAGCAGCCAAGATCAGGGCAGGGCCTACGAGCAGTACTTC.

The rearrangement links TRBV20-1 to TRBJ1-2, with a weak D call TRBD1 (6 bases). This CDR3 is built from 13 residues. Germline V gives CDR1 DFQATT, CDR2 SNEGSKA (reference sequence). V lost 6 bases and J lost 6, with 17 bases in between. The CDR3 is CSARGPSLDGYTF. The CDR3 DNA sequence: TGCAGTGCACGGGGGCCGAGCCTGGATGGCTACACCTTC.

In its sample, this clonotype was seen many times. The chain recombines TRBV6-6 with TRBJ1-2; tentative D call: TRBD1 (5 bases). V dropped 4 bases and J dropped 6 bases, with 9 bases sitting between them. The germline CDR1 and CDR2 sequences are MNHNY and SVGAGI (reference sequence). This CDR3 spans 12 amino acids. CDR3 amino acids: CASSFRDNGYTF. The CDR3, as DNA: TGTGCCAGCAGTTTCAGGGATAATGGCTACACCTTC.

The table lists this clonotype with many counts. The chain is built from TRBV5-1 and TRBJ2-2, with D perhaps matching TRBD2 (6 bases). The germline V gene encodes CDR1 SGHRS and CDR2 YFSETQ. Trimming cost V 6 bases and J 5 bases, with 11 bases left between them. CDR3 length equals 13 residues. The chain's CDR3 is CASTRGGTGELFF. CDR3 DNA: TGCGCCAGCACAAGGGGAGGAACCGGGGAGCTGTTTTTT.

The table lists this clonotype with many counts. This rearrangement joins TRBV4-3 to TRBJ2-1, with a weak D call TRBD1 (6 bases). From germline, CDR1 is LGHNA and CDR2 YSLEER. V shed 6 bases and J shed 4 bases, with 16 bases lying between them. The CDR3 is 15 residues long. CDR3 region: CASSPAGTPYNEQFF. In DNA, the CDR3 is TGCGCCAGCAGTCCCGCCGGGACACCTTACAATGAGCAGTTCTTC.

There are a few counts of this clonotype. The V gene is TRBV20-1, the J gene TRBJ1-5, with D possibly being TRBD1 (6 bases). The CDR3 loop spans 16 amino acids. The germline gives CDR1 DFQATT, CDR2 SNEGSKA (reference sequence). Trimming took off 2 bases at V and 7 bases at J, with 21 bases between the two ends. CDR3 nucleotides: TGCAGTGCTAGAAGTCCCCACCTTCCCGGGGGCCAGCCCCAGCATTTT. It yields the protein CSARSPHLPGGQPQHF.

This clonotype was observed at least ten times. V usage is TRBV7-9 and J usage is TRBJ1-1, with unresolved D. Germline CDR1 SEHNR, CDR2 FQNEAQ (reference sequence). The CDR3 totals 14 residues. Trimming cost V 5 bases and J 0 bases, with 10 bases left between them. The CDR3 here is CASSKPGLNTEAFF. CDR3 sequence (DNA): TGTGCCAGCAGCAAACCAGGACTGAACACTGAAGCTTTCTTT.

This clonotype was found many times. The rearrangement joins TRBV20-1 to TRBJ2-2; TRBD2 matches 13 bases. With V trimmed by 6 bases and J by 7 bases, 8 bases remained unmatched. CDR3 length equals 15 residues. The germline V gene encodes CDR1 DFQATT and CDR2 SNEGSKA (reference sequence). The CDR3 loop reads CSARLAGGPDGELFF. The CDR3, as DNA: TGCAGTGCGCGACTAGCGGGGGGCCCGGACGGGGAGCTGTTTTTT.

The gene calls are TRBV4-3 and TRBJ2-2; no firm D call. This CDR3 has 13 residues. Trimming took 0 bases from V and 6 from J, leaving 5 bases between them. Germline assignment: CDR1 LGHNA and CDR2 YSLEER. As DNA, the CDR3 is TGCGCCAGCAGCCAAGAGGCCGCCGGGGAGCTGTTTTTT. This sequence encodes CASSQEAAGELFF.

This clonotype was found many times. The chain has TRBV29-1 and TRBJ1-4, with a possible D match to TRBD1 (6 bases). Trimming stripped 3 bases from V and 3 bases from J, with 11 bases between. In germline, CDR1 is SQVTM, CDR2 ANQGSEA. The CDR3 sequence is 14 residues long. The CDR3 reads CSVEGAEANEKLFF. DNA of the CDR3: TGCAGCGTTGAGGGGGCAGAAGCTAATGAAAAACTGTTTTTT.

This clonotype was seen more than once but under ten times. The CDR3: CASSLTAGGPNTGELFF. In nucleotides, the CDR3 is TGCGCCAGCAGCTTGACAGCGGGGGGACCGAACACCGGGGAGCTGTTTTTT. The chain joins TRBV5-1 to TRBJ2-2; 9 bases are a match to TRBD2. Germline V CDR1 and CDR2: SGHRS, YFSETQ. V shed 1 base, J shed 0 bases, and the junction held 4 bases outside the gene matches. The CDR3 totals 17 residues.

This clonotype has a count of ten or more. This CDR3 reads CASRRGRVGAFF. The CDR3 coding sequence is TGTGCCAGCAGGAGAGGTAGGGTGGGCGCTTTCTTT. The chain recombines TRBV2 with TRBJ1-1; D unresolved. The germline CDR1 and CDR2 sequences are SNHLY and FYNNEI. Trimming took 6 bases from V and 11 from J, leaving 16 bases between them. This CDR3 region has 12 residues.

The chain combines TRBV12-3 or TRBV12-4 with TRBJ1-4; no clear D gene. This CDR3 has 13 amino acids. Between the trimmed V and J ends, which lost 1 base and 6 bases, there was a span of 6 bases. The CDR3 spells CASSLGADEKLFF. As DNA, the CDR3 is TGTGCCAGCAGTTTAGGGGCGGATGAAAAACTGTTTTTT.

Here the CDR3 DNA reads TGCGCCAGCAGCTCCGGGGCCCCCGAGGAAAAACTGTTTTTT. It specifies CASSSGAPEEKLFF. This chain joins TRBV5-1 and TRBJ1-4; weak D call: TRBD1 (5 bases). From germline, CDR1 is SGHRS and CDR2 YFSETQ. The V end was cut by 3 bases, the J end by 8 bases, with 14 bases between. This CDR3 comprises 14 residues.

This clonotype has a handful of counts. The CDR3 DNA sequence: TGTGCCGGATCCGGGACAGGGGGCTACGAGCAGTACTTC. This translates into CAGSGTGGYEQYF. The J gene is TRBJ2-7, the V gene TRBV11-2, with 11 nucleotides matching TRBD1. Per germline, CDR1 SGHAT and CDR2 FQNNGV. The trim removed 11 bases at V and 3 bases at J, leaving 6 bases unmatched. This CDR3 is built from 13 residues.

The V and J genes are TRBV12-3 or TRBV12-4 and TRBJ2-7; 8 nucleotides agree with TRBD1. The length of the CDR3 is 14 residues. With 1 base clipped from V and 5 bases from J, the junction kept 4 bases outside the gene matches. In nucleotides, the CDR3 is TGTGCCAGCAGTTTAGTCAGGGGGCTGGACGAGCAGTACTTC. It translates to CASSLVRGLDEQYF.